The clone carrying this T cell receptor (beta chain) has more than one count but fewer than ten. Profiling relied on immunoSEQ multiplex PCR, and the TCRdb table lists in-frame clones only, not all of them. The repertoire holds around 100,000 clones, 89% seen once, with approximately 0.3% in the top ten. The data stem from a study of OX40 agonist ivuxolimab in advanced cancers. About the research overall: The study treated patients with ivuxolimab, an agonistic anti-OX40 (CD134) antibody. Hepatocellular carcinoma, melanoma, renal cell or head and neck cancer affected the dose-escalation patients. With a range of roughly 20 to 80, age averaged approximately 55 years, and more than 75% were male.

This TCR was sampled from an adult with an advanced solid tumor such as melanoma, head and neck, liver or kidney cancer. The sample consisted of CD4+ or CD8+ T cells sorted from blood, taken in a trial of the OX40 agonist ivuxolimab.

CDR3 loop: CASSLRNEQFF. The CDR3 nucleotides read TGTGCCAGCAGTTTACGCAATGAGCAGTTCTTC. The gene calls are TRBV28 and TRBJ2-1; D is unclear. V lost 2 bases to trimming and J lost 6 bases, with 2 bases between them. CDR3 length: 11 residues. Germline CDR1 reads MDHEN; CDR2 reads SYDVKM.